This T cell receptor (beta chain) stems from a study of graft-versus-host responses after intestinal transplantation. On this clone itself: Its matching antigen is unknown.

V was pared by 0 bases and J by 0 bases, with 12 bases between. This CDR3 has 17 amino acids. Germline V gene lookup returns CDR1 SGHRS and CDR2 YFSETQ. Sequencing was performed with immunoSEQ multiplex PCR; in TCRdb, only in-frame clones are kept and a portion is missing. The table lists over 65,000 clones, less than 95% of them singletons. The receptor's source is a human donor who was the organ donor for an intestinal transplant. The J gene is TRBJ2-2, the V gene TRBV5-1; D is perhaps TRBD2 (5 bases). Sequencing used unstimulated CD8+ T cells sorted from spleen or lymph node cells, obtained before transplant. The chain's CDR3 is CASSLDSETPNTGELFF. Written as DNA, the CDR3 is TGCGCCAGCAGCTTGGATAGCGAAACCCCGAACACCGGGGAGCTGTTTTTT.